The next 16 T cell receptor beta chains were all read from a single sample in a study of regulatory T cells in long-lasting Graves disease. Time point indicated: newly diagnosed GD, antithyroid drugs for less than 3 months. RNA from PBMCs was the source of the TCR library. Through Arm-PCR of CDR3 regions and iRepertoire HTBI primers, TCR beta libraries were built. Each CDR3 protein gets one entry after TCRdb re-called the multiplex PCR reads with MiXCR. The sample has about 540,000 distinct CDR3 sequences; 13% are singletons. The same sample was also used in a study of T cells in Graves' hyperthyroidism and ophthalmopathy.

The source was peripheral blood mononuclear cells (PBMCs), collected at new diagnosis, from a patient treated with antithyroid drugs. Receptors originate from a man aged 25-40 years with Graves disease.

This clonotype has ten or more counts. The chain has TRBV20-1 and TRBJ1-2; D possibly corresponds to TRBD1 (5 bases). CDR1 is DFQATT, CDR2 SNEGSKA, per germline (reference sequence). The V gene lost 3 bases and the J gene lost 6 bases, with 14 bases spanning the gap. This CDR3 has 13 residues. DNA for the CDR3: TGCAGTGCTAGCCCGGGACGGATGGATGGCTACACCTTC. The encoded protein is CSASPGRMDGYTF.

This clonotype was recorded at least ten times. The rearrangement joins TRBV27 to TRBJ1-6, with 9 bases lining up with TRBD1. The CDR3 is 20 residues long. The J segment lost 0 bases and the V segment lost 4 bases, leaving 13 bases of the junction unmatched. Germline V CDR1 and CDR2: MNHEY, SMNVEV (reference sequence). CDR3 residues: CASSSHARDRVISYNSPLHF. The DNA for the CDR3 is TGTGCCAGCAGTTCCCACGCCCGGGACAGGGTGATCTCCTATAATTCACCCCTCCACTTT.

Ten or more counts support this clonotype. The J gene is TRBJ2-7, the V gene TRBV27; 8 bases map to TRBD1. Per the germline V gene, CDR1 is MNHEY and CDR2 is SMNVEV (reference sequence). There are 17 residues in the CDR3. V was clipped by 5 bases and J by 1 base; unmatched bases: 13. Written as DNA, the CDR3 is TGTGCCAGCAGTCGTTGGGACAGGAAGTCACAGTCCTACGAGCAGTACTTC. This codes for CASSRWDRKSQSYEQYF.

This clonotype was seen a handful of times. This rearrangement joins TRBV19 to TRBJ1-2; no firm D call. The ends were cut back, 2 bases at V and 0 bases at J, with 13 bases in the middle. Germline V gene sequence: CDR1 LNHDA, CDR2 SQIVND (reference sequence). This CDR3 has 16 residues. The CDR3 DNA follows: TGTGCCAGTAGTATAAAAGGACGGCCGACTAACTATGGCTACACCTTC. It codes for CASSIKGRPTNYGYTF.

Details on this clonotype: Only one base separates this from a far larger clonotype, so it likely reflects a read error. V gene TRBV6-2 or TRBV6-3 combines with J gene TRBJ2-7; 12 nucleotides align to TRBD2. The CDR3 sequence is 14 residues long. Germline CDR1 and CDR2: MNHEY and SVGEGT. With 6 bases clipped from V and 2 bases from J, the junction kept 2 bases outside the gene matches. CDR3 nucleotide sequence: TGTGCCAGCAGCGGACTAGCGGGGACCTACGAGCAGTACTTC. Its protein product is CASSGLAGTYEQYF.

This clonotype was counted only a few times. The CDR3 is CASSILVKGNSPLHF. The DNA for the CDR3 is TGTGCCAGTAGTATATTGGTAAAGGGGAATTCACCCCTCCACTTT. The genes are TRBV19 and TRBJ1-6; maybe TRBD1 (5 bases). Trimming cost V 2 bases and J 7 bases, with 12 bases left between them. Germline values: CDR1 LNHDA, CDR2 SQIVND (reference sequence). The CDR3 covers 15 residues.

This clonotype was found many times. The chain joins TRBV5-1 to TRBJ2-5; a possible D gene is TRBD2 (7 bases). Trimming left V 1 base short and J 7 bases short, with 14 bases between. Germline V lookup: CDR1 SGHRS, CDR2 YFSETQ. The CDR3 runs 14 residues. As DNA, the CDR3 is TGCGCCAGCAGCTTGCAAGGGGGGGAAGCGACCCAGTACTTC. The encoded protein is CASSLQGGEATQYF.

This clonotype came up many times. The chain couples TRBV7-9 to TRBJ1-5, with D possibly being TRBD1 (6 bases). V was cut by 4 bases and J by 5 bases, with 9 bases left in between. The CDR3 is made up of 13 amino acids. Germline V gene data show CDR1 as SEHNR and CDR2 as FQNEAQ (reference sequence). CDR3 protein: CASSSTGYQPQHF. The DNA for the CDR3 is TGTGCCAGCAGCTCGACAGGTTATCAGCCCCAGCATTTT.

The rearrangement joins TRBV20-1 to TRBJ2-7; 9 bases are shared with TRBD2. CDR3 size: 14 residues. The J segment lost 3 bases and the V segment lost 6 bases, leaving 9 bases of the junction unmatched. The V gene's germline CDR1 is DFQATT and CDR2 SNEGSKA (reference sequence). The CDR3 here is CSATTSTSGYEQYF. The CDR3 coding sequence is TGCAGTGCCACGACCTCGACTAGCGGCTACGAGCAGTACTTC.

This clonotype was observed a handful of times. Given a much more abundant clone one base away, this may be a read error. Without the conserved terminal phenylalanine or tryptophan, this CDR3 likely stems from a read error. The V call is TRBV6-9, the J call TRBJ1-1, with D maybe TRBD1 (6 bases). This CDR3 is 14 amino acids long. V lost 3 bases, J lost 1 base, and 9 bases lay in between. Germline loops: CDR1 MNHGY, CDR2 SVAAGI. DNA for the CDR3: TGTGCCAGCAGTTACGGGGGCGGGAACACTGAAGCTTTCCTT. It specifies CASSYGGGNTEAFL.

This clonotype was observed at least ten times. V is TRBV14 and J is TRBJ2-7; D gene unclear. Germline V gene data show CDR1 as SGHDN and CDR2 as FVKESK. The CDR3 totals 13 residues. V dropped 4 bases and J dropped 4 bases, with 11 bases sitting between them. The CDR3 spells CASSRNLGYEQYF. The CDR3 DNA is TGTGCCAGCAGCCGGAACCTGGGGTACGAGCAGTACTTC.

Only a few counts were recorded for this clonotype. The junction departs from germline at one end; a sequencing error may be responsible. J is TRBJ2-7 and V is TRBV19; TRBD2 matches 12 bases. The CDR3 length is 22 residues. The germline V gene encodes CDR1 LNHDA and CDR2 SQIVND (reference sequence). The DNA for the CDR3 is TGTGCCAGTAGCCGCGCCCGGGACACAGGGATAATAACTAGCGGGAGGAAGTACGAGCAGCACTTC. Its translation: CASSRARDTGIITSGRKYEQHF.

This clonotype was counted once. This chain uses TRBV27 with TRBJ2-1, with D unresolved. Trimming removed 0 bases from V and 0 bases from J, with 9 bases in between. This CDR3 comprises 16 residues. Germline-derived CDR1 and CDR2 are MNHEY and SMNVEV (reference sequence). In DNA form, the CDR3 reads TGTGCCAGCAGTTTATCGAGCTCCTCCTCCTACAATGAGCAGTTCTTC. Protein product: CASSLSSSSSYNEQFF.

This clonotype was seen many times. This chain joins TRBV10-3 and TRBJ2-5; perhaps TRBD1 as D (6 bases). Looked up from germline, CDR1 is ENHRY and CDR2 is SYGVKD. The CDR3 is 13 residues long. The ends were cut back, 6 bases at V and 5 bases at J, with 13 bases in the middle. The CDR3 is CAIRQGISETQYF. The CDR3 nucleotides are TGTGCCATCAGACAGGGTATATCGGAGACCCAGTACTTC.

This clonotype was seen many times. This chain uses TRBV11-2 with TRBJ2-5; D is ambiguous. The CDR3 has 12 amino acids. Germline V lookup: CDR1 SGHAT, CDR2 FQNNGV. The V and J ends lost 2 bases and 3 bases respectively, with 4 bases between them. The DNA for the CDR3 is TGTGCCAGCAGCTTACAAAAAGAGACCCAGTACTTC. This codes for CASSLQKETQYF.

This clonotype was picked up a small number of times. The chain links TRBV28 to TRBJ1-5; D gene ambiguous. Trimming shortened V by 3 bases and J by 16 bases, and 16 bases separated the two germline ends. The CDR3 consists of 12 residues. Looked up from germline, CDR1 is MDHEN and CDR2 is SYDVKM. The chain's CDR3 is CASSFSVPAAHF. The CDR3 bases are TGTGCCAGCAGTTTTAGTGTTCCCGCTGCACATTTT.